The rows below give T cell receptor beta chains drawn from one sample of a study of regulatory T cells in long-lasting Graves disease. From the multiplex PCR reads, TCRdb called clonotypes with MiXCR, one entry per CDR3 protein. The table has fewer than 400,000 distinct CDR3 sequences, around 20% seen once; the top ten hold around 21%. The sample in question was peripheral blood mononuclear cells (PBMCs), obtained when the disease was refractory, from a patient treated with antithyroid drugs. These receptors were obtained from a female donor with Graves disease. The CDR3 runs from the conserved cysteine through the conserved F or W. The order of the fields is D gene, clone size, J gene, V gene, CDR3 protein, CDR3 DNA. The D gene is left open where the match is weak. Size values are once, few and many counts, or a class for expanded clones, and some rows have none.

d_gene: -; abundance: -; j_gene: TRBJ2-7; v_gene: TRBV6-1; CDR3aa: CASSDLDYEQYF; CDR3nt: TGTGCCAGCAGTGATCTGGATTACGAGCAGTACTTC
d_gene: -; abundance: few; j_gene: TRBJ1-3; v_gene: TRBV20-1; CDR3aa: CSASIRLSSGNTIYF; CDR3nt: TGCAGTGCTAGTATCAGGTTGTCCTCTGGAAACACCATATATTTT
d_gene: TRBD1; abundance: many; j_gene: TRBJ2-2; v_gene: TRBV28; CDR3aa: CASSLSGQGTGELFF; CDR3nt: TGTGCCAGCAGTTTATCGGGACAGGGGACCGGGGAGCTGTTTTTT
d_gene: -; abundance: few; j_gene: TRBJ2-5; v_gene: TRBV5-1; CDR3aa: CASSLGVTPPQETQYF; CDR3nt: TGCGCCAGCAGCTTGGGCGTGACGCCTCCCCAAGAGACCCAGTACTTC
d_gene: -; abundance: many; j_gene: TRBJ2-2; v_gene: TRBV2; CDR3aa: CASSQTGTGELFF; CDR3nt: TGTGCCAGCAGTCAGACGGGAACCGGGGAGCTGTTTTTT
d_gene: -; abundance: -; j_gene: TRBJ2-2; v_gene: TRBV27; CDR3aa: CASSFPGGELFF; CDR3nt: TGTGCCAGCAGTTTCCCCGGAGGGGAGCTGTTTTTT
d_gene: -; abundance: -; j_gene: TRBJ1-1; v_gene: TRBV6-9; CDR3aa: CASSYSRSGTEAFF; CDR3nt: TGTGCCAGCAGTTATTCCAGGTCTGGCACTGAAGCTTTCTTT
d_gene: -; abundance: many; j_gene: TRBJ1-1; v_gene: TRBV28; CDR3aa: CASSRSDEATEAFF; CDR3nt: TGTGCCAGCAGCCGATCCGATGAAGCAACTGAAGCTTTCTTT
d_gene: -; abundance: -; j_gene: TRBJ2-3; v_gene: TRBV27; CDR3aa: CASSHKFTQYF; CDR3nt: TGTGCCAGCAGTCACAAATTTACGCAGTATTTT
d_gene: TRBD1; abundance: few; j_gene: TRBJ1-1; v_gene: TRBV5-1; CDR3aa: CASSSTGTASRNTEAFF; CDR3nt: TGCGCCAGCAGCTCCACCGGGACAGCCTCTAGGAACACTGAAGCTTTCTTT
d_gene: -; abundance: once; j_gene: TRBJ2-2; v_gene: TRBV18; CDR3aa: CASSPGSGLNTGELFF; CDR3nt: TGTGCCAGCTCACCGGGGAGCGGGCTGAACACCGGGGAGCTGTTTTTT
d_gene: -; abundance: -; j_gene: TRBJ2-2; v_gene: TRBV29-1; CDR3aa: CSAGGVTTGELFF; CDR3nt: TGCAGCGCTGGGGGTGTCACCACCGGGGAGCTGTTTTTT
d_gene: TRBD1; abundance: -; j_gene: TRBJ2-7; v_gene: TRBV7-8; CDR3aa: CASSPGTGGGYEQYF; CDR3nt: TGTGCCAGCAGCCCAGGGACAGGGGGGGGCTACGAGCAGTACTTC
d_gene: TRBD2; abundance: few; j_gene: TRBJ2-7; v_gene: TRBV4-3; CDR3aa: CASSQEGLAGGSYEQYF; CDR3nt: TGCGCCAGCAGCCAAGAGGGACTAGCGGGAGGATCCTACGAGCAGTACTTC
d_gene: -; abundance: many; j_gene: TRBJ1-5; v_gene: TRBV20-1; CDR3aa: CSAQEDSNQPQHF; CDR3nt: TGCAGTGCTCAAGAGGATAGCAATCAGCCCCAGCATTTT
d_gene: -; abundance: few; j_gene: TRBJ1-2; v_gene: TRBV20-1; CDR3aa: CSARDLRARGYTF; CDR3nt: TGCAGTGCTAGAGATCTTCGGGCAAGGGGCTACACCTTC
d_gene: -; abundance: -; j_gene: TRBJ1-2; v_gene: TRBV5-6; CDR3aa: CASSLGGRDGYTF; CDR3nt: TGTGCCAGCAGCTTGGGGGGGCGGGATGGCTACACCTTC
d_gene: -; abundance: few; j_gene: TRBJ1-1; v_gene: TRBV28; CDR3aa: CSSNLKGVTEAFF; CDR3nt: TGTTCCAGCAATCTAAAGGGAGTCACTGAAGCTTTCTTT
d_gene: TRBD1; abundance: few; j_gene: TRBJ2-1; v_gene: TRBV11-1; CDR3aa: CASSWDRGRDEQFF; CDR3nt: TGTGCCAGCAGTTGGGACAGGGGCCGAGATGAGCAGTTCTTC
d_gene: -; abundance: -; j_gene: TRBJ1-1; v_gene: TRBV19; CDR3aa: CASHRGNTEAFF; CDR3nt: TGTGCCAGCCATAGGGGGAACACTGAAGCTTTCTTT
d_gene: -; abundance: -; j_gene: TRBJ2-7; v_gene: TRBV7-2; CDR3aa: CASSFKGGTGIYEQYF; CDR3nt: TGTGCCAGCAGCTTTAAGGGGGGTACAGGGATCTACGAGCAGTACTTC
d_gene: -; abundance: -; j_gene: TRBJ2-3; v_gene: TRBV28; CDR3aa: CASSSPWTVFPDTQYF; CDR3nt: TGTGCCAGCAGCTCGCCGTGGACGGTTTTCCCAGATACGCAGTATTTT
d_gene: TRBD2; abundance: many; j_gene: TRBJ2-7; v_gene: TRBV28; CDR3aa: CASSLGTSGLTYEQYF; CDR3nt: TGTGCCAGCAGTTTGGGGACTAGCGGGCTTACCTACGAGCAGTACTTC
d_gene: TRBD1; abundance: few; j_gene: TRBJ2-7; v_gene: TRBV29-1; CDR3aa: CSVVSGTVSYEQYF; CDR3nt: TGCAGCGTTGTCTCAGGGACAGTCTCCTACGAGCAGTACTTC
d_gene: TRBD1; abundance: many; j_gene: TRBJ1-1; v_gene: TRBV5-1; CDR3aa: CASSPRQGTEAFF; CDR3nt: TGTGCCAGCAGTCCCAGACAGGGGACTGAAGCTTTCTTT
d_gene: -; abundance: many; j_gene: TRBJ1-5; v_gene: TRBV10-3; CDR3aa: CAISGRGDSGQPQHF; CDR3nt: TGTGCCATCAGTGGGAGGGGGGACTCGGGGCAGCCCCAGCATTTT
d_gene: -; abundance: many; j_gene: TRBJ2-7; v_gene: TRBV28; CDR3aa: CASSGRLVGLYEQYF; CDR3nt: TGTGCCAGCAGTGGCCGACTAGTGGGCCTCTACGAGCAGTACTTC
d_gene: TRBD1; abundance: -; j_gene: TRBJ2-5; v_gene: TRBV5-8; CDR3aa: CASSLGTGNAQETQYF; CDR3nt: TGTGCCAGCAGCTTGGGGACAGGGAACGCACAAGAGACCCAGTACTTC
d_gene: -; abundance: -; j_gene: TRBJ1-3; v_gene: TRBV19; CDR3aa: CASTLTADSGNTIYF; CDR3nt: TGTGCCAGTACCTTGACAGCAGACTCTGGAAACACCATATATTTT
d_gene: -; abundance: many; j_gene: TRBJ1-5; v_gene: TRBV4-3; CDR3aa: CASSQDRGGQPQHF; CDR3nt: TGCGCCAGCAGCCAAGACAGAGGCGGGCAGCCCCAGCATTTT
d_gene: -; abundance: many; j_gene: TRBJ2-5; v_gene: TRBV20-1; CDR3aa: CSARALVIETQYF; CDR3nt: TGCAGTGCTAGAGCACTTGTAATAGAGACCCAGTACTTC
d_gene: TRBD1; abundance: many; j_gene: TRBJ1-4; v_gene: TRBV28; CDR3aa: CASSLAGTAGREKLFF; CDR3nt: TGTGCCAGCAGCTTGGCCGGGACAGCAGGGCGAGAAAAACTGTTTTTT
d_gene: -; abundance: -; j_gene: TRBJ1-2; v_gene: TRBV18; CDR3aa: CASSPDNRRSDGYTF; CDR3nt: TGTGCCAGCTCACCAGATAATCGCAGATCGGACGGCTACACCTTC